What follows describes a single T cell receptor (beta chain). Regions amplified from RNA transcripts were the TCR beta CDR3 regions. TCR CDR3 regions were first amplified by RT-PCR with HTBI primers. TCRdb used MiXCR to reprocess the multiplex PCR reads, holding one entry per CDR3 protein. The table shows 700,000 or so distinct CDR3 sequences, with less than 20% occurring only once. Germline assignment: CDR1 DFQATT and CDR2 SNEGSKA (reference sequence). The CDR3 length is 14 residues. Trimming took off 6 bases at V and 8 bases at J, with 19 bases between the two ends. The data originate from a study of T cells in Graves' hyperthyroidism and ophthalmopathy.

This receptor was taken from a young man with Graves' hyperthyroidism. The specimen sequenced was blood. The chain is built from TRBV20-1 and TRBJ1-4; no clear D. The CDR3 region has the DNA TGCAGTGCCCCTAGAGGAGACATGGGGGAAAAACTGTTTTTT. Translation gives CSAPRGDMGEKLFF.